These 2 T cell receptor beta chains came from one sample sequenced in a study of regulatory T cells in long-lasting Graves disease. The time point denotes: persistent/refractory GD, antithyroid drugs over 5 years with positive TRAb. Extracted RNA from PBMCs served as the source of the TCR library. CDR3 regions were amplified by Arm-PCR using iRepertoire HTBI primers to build TCR beta libraries. One entry per CDR3 protein results from TCRdb running MiXCR on the multiplex PCR reads. This table has some 450,000 distinct CDR3 sequences, 23% appearing once. The sample consisted of peripheral blood mononuclear cells (PBMCs), taken when the disease was refractory, from a patient treated with antithyroid drugs. Source of these receptors: a female donor with Graves disease.

The chain combines TRBV4-1 with TRBJ2-5; 8 bases fit TRBD1. The ends lost 5 bases at V and 2 bases at J; junction bases unmatched: 7. The CDR3 has 15 amino acids. The germline CDR1 and CDR2 sequences are MGHRA and YSYEKL. CDR3 DNA: TGCGCCAGCAGCTGGTTGGGGACAGGACAAGAGACCCAGTACTTC. It specifies CASSWLGTGQETQYF.

The gene calls are TRBV19 and TRBJ1-2; D not resolved. V was clipped by 1 base and J by 2 bases, with 8 bases between them. Germline V CDR1 and CDR2: LNHDA, SQIVND (reference sequence). The CDR3 sequence is 14 residues long. CDR3 sequence reads: CASSIGLDNYGYTF. CDR3 DNA sequence: TGTGCCAGTAGTATAGGTCTCGACAACTATGGCTACACCTTC.